The 21 T cell receptor beta chains below come from one sample, sequenced in a study of PD-1 blockade in classical Hodgkin lymphoma. Every one of the patients relapsed after autologous stem cell transplantation (brentuximab vedotin exposure was variable). Using immunoSEQ multiplex PCR, the repertoire was profiled, and TCRdb retains in-frame clones only, with some absent. The table shows about 110,000 clones, with around 89% occurring only once. The material sequenced was peripheral blood mononuclear cells (PBMCs), taken before the second cycle of nivolumab. Receptors were obtained from a human donor with classical Hodgkin lymphoma.

The chain uses TRBV2 and TRBJ2-1; 7 bases fit TRBD2. The CDR3 loop spans 14 amino acids. The germline V gene has CDR1 SNHLY and CDR2 FYNNEI. The V gene end was trimmed by 7 bases and the J gene end by 1 base; junction bases not matched to a gene: 4. The CDR3 DNA sequence: TGTGCCAGCACGGGGGGAAAATCCTACAATGAGCAGTTCTTC. This gives the protein CASTGGKSYNEQFF.

The J gene is TRBJ1-5, the V gene TRBV21-1; the D call TRBD1 from the table was never checked on the DNA. TRBV21-1 is flagged as a pseudogene. The CDR3 extends over 17 amino acids. The CDR3 here is CASSRPSAAGSNQPQHF. The CDR3 nucleotides are TGTGCCAGCAGCAGACCAAGTGCGGCAGGGAGCAATCAGCCCCAGCATTTT.

This rearrangement joins TRBV19 to TRBJ1-5; 10 bases map to TRBD1. The CDR3 extends over 16 amino acids. Germline lookup yields CDR1 LNHDA and CDR2 SQIVND (reference sequence). Trimming cost V 0 bases and J 4 bases; bases outside gene matches: 3. The CDR3 here is CASSIDRTGGNQPQHF. DNA of the CDR3: TGTGCCAGTAGTATAGACAGGACAGGGGGAAATCAGCCCCAGCATTTT.

The rearrangement links TRBV7-2 to TRBJ1-4; no firm D call. Deletions cut 1 base from V and 4 bases from J, with 16 bases between. Germline loops: CDR1 SGHTA, CDR2 FQGNSA. The CDR3 has 17 amino acids. The DNA for the CDR3 is TGTGCCAGCAGCTTAGTCGGTATAGGGCAGTATAATGAAAAACTGTTTTTT. Translated: CASSLVGIGQYNEKLFF.

CDR3 bases: TGCGCCAGCAGCGGGGATAGGGTTATCGATGAGCAGTTCTTC. This encodes CASSGDRVIDEQFF. V is TRBV5-1 and J is TRBJ2-1; D remains unclear. Trimming shortened V by 4 bases and J by 8 bases, and 16 bases separated the two germline ends. From germline, CDR1 is SGHRS and CDR2 YFSETQ. The CDR3 contains 14 residues. The full variable domain, completed using reference TRBV5-1 and TRBJ2-1, is KAGVTQTPRYLIKTRGQQVTLSCSPISGHRSVSWYQQTPGQGLQFLFEYFSETQRNKGNFPGRFSGRQFSNSRSEMNVSTLELGDSALYLCASSGDRVIDEQFFGPGTRLTVL.

V is TRBV5-1 and J is TRBJ2-7, with D possibly matching TRBD1 (6 bases). The V and J ends lost 0 bases and 5 bases respectively, with 12 bases between them. The CDR3 runs to 14 residues. Germline V gene data show CDR1 as SGHRS and CDR2 as YFSETQ. Here the CDR3 reads CASSLEGESHEQYF. The CDR3 region has the DNA TGCGCCAGCAGCTTGGAGGGGGAAAGCCACGAGCAGTACTTC.

The chain has TRBV25-1 and TRBJ2-2, with D perhaps matching TRBD2 (6 bases). V was cut by 1 base and J by 5 bases, with 8 bases left in between. Germline loops: CDR1 MGHDK, CDR2 SYGVNS. The CDR3 covers 14 residues. For the CDR3, the DNA is TGTGCCAGCAGTGAATCGCGGGGAACCGGGGAGCTGTTTTTT. Its protein is CASSESRGTGELFF.

This clone was counted a single time. This chain connects TRBV14 to TRBJ2-5; the D gene is possibly TRBD2 (6 bases). Germline CDR1 is SGHDN and CDR2 is FVKESK. The CDR3 is 16 residues long. Trimming took off 0 bases at V and 3 bases at J, with 14 bases between the two ends. Here the CDR3 reads CASSQDQAGTEETQYF. CDR3 bases: TGTGCCAGCAGCCAAGATCAAGCGGGCACCGAAGAGACCCAGTACTTC.

This clone was counted a few times. The chain recombines TRBV5-1 with TRBJ2-2; D is uncertain. The CDR3 covers 13 residues. V lost 0 bases to trimming and J lost 6 bases, with 6 bases between them. CDR1 is SGHRS and CDR2 is YFSETQ in the germline V gene. The CDR3 sequence: CASSLDSAGELFF. CDR3 DNA sequence: TGCGCCAGCAGCTTGGACAGCGCCGGGGAGCTGTTTTTT. The full variable domain, in which reference TRBV5-1 and TRBJ2-2 provide the parts outside the CDR3, is KAGVTQTPRYLIKTRGQQVTLSCSPISGHRSVSWYQQTPGQGLQFLFEYFSETQRNKGNFPGRFSGRQFSNSRSEMNVSTLELGDSALYLCASSLDSAGELFFGEGSRLTVL.

This chain uses TRBV7-9 with TRBJ2-1; D is uncertain. Deletions cut 8 bases from V and 9 bases from J, with 5 bases between. The V gene's germline CDR1 is SEHNR and CDR2 FQNEAQ (reference sequence). The CDR3 contains 9 residues. The CDR3 region is CASRTEQFF. In DNA, the CDR3 is TGTGCCAGCCGTACTGAGCAGTTCTTC.

This chain links TRBV27 with TRBJ2-1; possible D gene TRBD1, 5 bases. The CDR3 spans 15 residues. V lost 2 bases and J lost 8, with 16 bases in between. CDR1 MNHEY and CDR2 SMNVEV come from the germline V gene (reference sequence). This CDR3 is CASSLRLDTNYEQFF. The CDR3 DNA reads TGTGCCAGCAGTTTACGTTTGGACACGAACTATGAGCAGTTCTTC.

This chain uses TRBV6-1 with TRBJ2-5; the match to TRBD2 covers 7 bases. The length of the CDR3 is 13 residues. V was pared by 4 bases and J by 5 bases, with 4 bases of the junction left unmatched. Per germline, CDR1 MNHNS and CDR2 SASEGT. This CDR3 reads CASSVGSGETQYF. CDR3 in DNA: TGTGCCAGCAGTGTCGGTAGCGGGGAGACCCAGTACTTC.

The chain employs TRBV14 and TRBJ2-7; D may be TRBD1 (6 bases). This CDR3 has 17 amino acids. Germline-derived CDR1 and CDR2 are SGHDN and FVKESK. Trimming removed 1 base at V and 6 bases at J, with 22 bases between. Written as DNA, the CDR3 is TGTGCCAGCAGCCAAGTAAAACTAAGACAGGATCCGGGCGAGCAGTACTTC. It specifies CASSQVKLRQDPGEQYF.

The V gene is TRBV15, the J gene TRBJ1-2, with a possible D match to TRBD1 (5 bases). Per germline, CDR1 LNHNV and CDR2 YYDKDF (reference sequence). The CDR3 is made up of 14 amino acids. Trimming removed 5 bases from V and 4 bases from J, with 14 bases in between. This CDR3 reads CATSGLGAVYGYTF. In DNA form, the CDR3 reads TGTGCCACCAGCGGTCTCGGGGCGGTCTATGGCTACACCTTC. Full variable domain (missing parts from reference TRBV15 and TRBJ1-2): DAMVIQNPRYQVTQFGKPVTLSCSQTLNHNVMYWYQQKSSQAPKLLFHYYDKDFNNEADTPDNFQSRRPNTSFCFLDIRSPGLGDTAMYLCATSGLGAVYGYTFGSGTRLTVV.

The chain is built from TRBV5-4 and TRBJ2-5; the D gene is possibly TRBD1 (5 bases). Germline CDR1 SGHNT, CDR2 YYREEE (reference sequence). CDR3 length: 17 amino acids. Trimming pared 4 bases from V and 0 bases from J, leaving 19 bases between. DNA for the CDR3: TGTGCCAGCAGCGACCCCCGGCAGGGTTTATACCAAGAGACCCAGTACTTC. Translation: CASSDPRQGLYQETQYF.

This clone was counted between two and nine times. The J gene is TRBJ2-5, the V gene TRBV7-2; 11 bases align to TRBD2. The CDR3 totals 14 residues. Germline V gene sequence: CDR1 SGHTA, CDR2 FQGNSA. J lost 9 bases, V lost 5 bases, and 8 bases had no gene match. The CDR3 loop reads CASSAGTSGGAQYF. In nucleotides, the CDR3 is TGTGCCAGCAGCGCCGGGACTAGCGGAGGGGCCCAGTACTTC.

The chain carries TRBV6-5 and TRBJ2-3; 10 nucleotides align to TRBD2. Germline V gene sequence: CDR1 MNHEY, CDR2 SVGAGI. Trimming at V came to 10 bases and at J to 4 bases, leaving 8 bases not matched to a gene. The CDR3 covers 14 residues. In DNA form, the CDR3 reads TGTGCCACTGGGAGCGGGAGGGGGGCAGATACGCAGTATTTT. This sequence encodes CATGSGRGADTQYF.

The rearrangement uses TRBV4-3 and TRBJ2-3; D unclear. V was trimmed by 3 bases and J by 4 bases, leaving 8 bases between them. The CDR3 consists of 13 residues. In germline, CDR1 is LGHNA, CDR2 YSLEER. The CDR3 DNA reads as TGCGCCAGCAGCCAGGAGAGCCCAGATACGCAGTATTTT. Amino acids: CASSQESPDTQYF.

The chain joins TRBV6-5 to TRBJ2-2, with unresolved D. CDR1 and CDR2 (germline): MNHEY, SVGAGI. Trimming removed 2 bases at V and 6 bases at J, with 7 bases between. CDR3 length: 13 residues. DNA for the CDR3: TGTGCCAGCAGTTACGATTGGGCCGGGGAGCTGTTTTTT. It translates to CASSYDWAGELFF.

This rearrangement joins TRBV10-3 to TRBJ2-2; D is perhaps TRBD2 (6 bases). V lost 10 bases and J 6 bases, leaving 12 bases between the germline ends. CDR1 is ENHRY and CDR2 is SYGVKD in the germline V gene. The CDR3 consists of 12 residues. DNA for the CDR3: TGTGCCACCAGCGGGCACCCCGGGGAGCTGTTTTTT. Residues: CATSGHPGELFF.

The chain combines TRBV6-5 with TRBJ1-2; a weak D match, TRBD1 (6 bases). Trimming took 5 bases from V and 1 from J, leaving 8 bases between them. Per germline, CDR1 MNHEY and CDR2 SVGAGI. The CDR3 contains 13 residues. In DNA, the CDR3 is TGTGCCAGCAGTGTACAGGGTAACTATGGCTACACCTTC. This codes for CASSVQGNYGYTF.